Listed below are T cell receptor beta chains from one sample, sequenced in a study of response to subunit inactivated influenza vaccine. TCRdb passed the RT-PCR reads through MiXCR, listing each CDR3 protein once. The sample contains over 450,000 distinct CDR3 sequences, about an eighth of which appear only once. The sample here was PBMCs from blood, taken more than 35 days after vaccination. These receptors were collected from a middle-aged man who received an inactivated influenza vaccine. Each CDR3 is given with its conserved first and last residue. A D gene is named only where the DNA matches it firmly. Clone size appears in some rows only: once, few, many, or a class for an expanded clone.

NA	TRBV15	NA	TRBJ2-1	TGTGCCACCAGCATGGCTGCCTACAATGAGCAGTTCTTC	CATSMAAYNEQFF
few	TRBV15	TRBD2	TRBJ2-7	TGTGCCACCAGCAGAGATGGCGGGGGGCCGCTAGGGGAGCAGTACTTC	CATSRDGGGPLGEQYF
many	TRBV20-1	TRBD1	TRBJ1-1	TGCAGTGCTAGCAGGGACAGGAGGAACACTGAAGCTTTCTTT	CSASRDRRNTEAFF
few	TRBV6-1	NA	TRBJ2-7	TGTGCCAGCAGTGAAGCTGGCGTTTCATACGAGCAGTACTTC	CASSEAGVSYEQYF
few	TRBV25-1	NA	TRBJ2-2	TGTGCCAGCAAGCTGTGGAACACCGGGGAGCTGTTTTTT	CASKLWNTGELFF
few	TRBV11-2	NA	TRBJ2-7	TGTGCCAGCAGCTTAGCCCCGAATACCTACGATGTGCAGTACTTC	CASSLAPNTYDVQYF
NA	TRBV29-1	NA	TRBJ2-5	TGCAGCGTTGTCTCGGACTTCGGGGGCCAAGAGACCCAGTACTTC	CSVVSDFGGQETQYF
few	TRBV7-6	NA	TRBJ2-4	TGTGCCAGCAGCTTAGCCCATAATTCCAACAGAAACATTCAGTACTTC	CASSLAHNSNRNIQYF
NA	TRBV21-1	NA	TRBJ1-6	TGTGCCAGCAGCAACGCAGGGAAGGGCGAATGCACCTGCTCCTATAATTCACCCCTCCACTTT	CASSNAGKGECTCSYNSPLHF
NA	TRBV5-1	TRBD1	TRBJ1-4	TGCGCCAGCAGAGCGATGGACAGGAATAATGAAAAACTGTTTTTT	CASRAMDRNNEKLFF
NA	TRBV20-1	TRBD2	TRBJ2-7	TGCAGTGCTAGGGTCTCGCCACTATCGGGAGGGTCCTACGAGCAGTACTTC	CSARVSPLSGGSYEQYF
few	TRBV7-2	NA	TRBJ1-5	TGTGCCAGCAGCTTAGTCGGTCAGGGCGTCGGACAGCATTTT	CASSLVGQGVGQHF
few	TRBV11-2	NA	TRBJ2-1	TGTGCCAGCAGCCCACGCGGATTCTCCTACAATGAGCAGTTCTTC	CASSPRGFSYNEQFF
many	TRBV4-1	NA	TRBJ1-1	TGCGCCAGCAGCCAGGCAACGGGCCCTGAAGCTTTCTTT	CASSQATGPEAFF
NA	TRBV7-9	TRBD1	TRBJ2-3	TGTGCCAGCAGCCTCGGACAGGGTTGGGCAGATACGCAGTATTTT	CASSLGQGWADTQYF
NA	TRBV24-1	TRBD1	TRBJ2-7	TGTGCCACCAGTGAGACGGGGGACAGGGCTTATGAGCAGTACTTC	CATSETGDRAYEQYF
few	TRBV7-2	TRBD2	TRBJ2-7	TGTGCCAGCAGCCGTAGCGGGAGCCACTACGAGCAGTACTTC	CASSRSGSHYEQYF
NA	TRBV7-2	TRBD2	TRBJ2-3	TGTGCCAGCAGCTTACTGAGCGGGGGGGCTACAGATACGCAGTATTTT	CASSLLSGGATDTQYF
many	TRBV9	TRBD1	TRBJ2-1	TGTGCCAGCAGCGCCGGGACAGGGGCCAATGAGCAGTTCTTC	CASSAGTGANEQFF
many	TRBV4-3	NA	TRBJ2-5	TGCGCCAGCAGCCAAGATTGGGCAGGGCAAGAGACCCAGTACTTC	CASSQDWAGQETQYF
NA	TRBV6-1	NA	TRBJ2-3	TGTGCCAGCAGATCTATCTACACATATACGCAGTATTTT	CASRSIYTYTQYF
many	TRBV11-2	TRBD1	TRBJ2-1	TGTGCCAGCAGCTTCGACCTGACAGGGGCCAGTGAGCAGTTCTTC	CASSFDLTGASEQFF
few	TRBV7-2	TRBD1	TRBJ2-7	TGTGCCAGCAGCGGGGGGACAGGCCTCTACGAGCAGTACTTC	CASSGGTGLYEQYF
NA	TRBV28	NA	TRBJ2-7	TGTGCCAGCAGTTTACTCGTTGCGTCCAACTCCTACGAGCAGTACTTC	CASSLLVASNSYEQYF
NA	TRBV11-2	TRBD2	TRBJ2-2	TGTGCCAGCAGCTTACTGGTGGGAGGGCCGTCCGGGGAGCTGTTTTTT	CASSLLVGGPSGELFF
many	TRBV5-1	NA	TRBJ2-3	TGCGCCAGCAGCTTGGGGGGCCGAAACACAGATACGCAGTATTTT	CASSLGGRNTDTQYF
few	TRBV5-4	TRBD1	TRBJ1-4	TGTGCCAGCAGCTTGGGGGACAGGGAGGGAAAACTGTTTTTT	CASSLGDREGKLFF
many	TRBV7-2	NA	TRBJ1-2	TGTGCCAGCAGTCCTGAGCCGGTTTCGGTAGTAGGCTACACCTTC	CASSPEPVSVVGYTF